This T cell receptor (beta chain) was sequenced for a study of post-analysis software for immune sequencing data. About the research overall: Relapsing-remitting, secondary progressive and progressive-relapsing forms made up the multiple sclerosis disease courses.

As for this clonotype: Its antigen is undetermined.

V shed 3 bases, J shed 0 bases, and the junction held 7 bases outside the gene matches. The CDR3 is 17 residues long. Whole-study results and caveats: Patients used a handful of TRBV segments, including TRBV5-6, TRBV5-1 and TRBV20-1, more often than controls. Comparison with controls showed significantly lower normalized Chao1 diversity in multiple sclerosis patients. Analysis by F measure revealed that same-batch samples clustered strongly together.

The TCR beta cDNA libraries carried unique molecular identifiers. Each CDR3 protein is one row after TCRdb ran MiXCR on the PCR reads. Here the sample spans about 800,000 distinct CDR3 sequences, about 27% being singletons. The chain carries TRBV12-3 or TRBV12-4 and TRBJ1-2; 10 bases are a match to TRBD1. Sample: blood. This TCR came from a girl under 18 with multiple sclerosis. The CDR3 sequence: CASSFEFGTGANYGYTF. As DNA, the CDR3 is TGTGCCAGCAGTTTTGAGTTTGGGACAGGGGCTAACTATGGCTACACCTTC.